The 25 T cell receptor beta chains in this list originate from one sample, sequenced in a study of human versus mouse CDR3 diversity and MHC coevolution. Measured with immunoSEQ multiplex PCR; TCRdb has only the in-frame clones, and not every one. The sample lists tens of thousands of clones, approximately 94% occurring once. Specimen: naive CD4+ T cells from blood. The sample's subset: CD45RO-negative CD62L-positive naive CD4 T cells. These receptor sequences come from a person in their sixties in good health.

To note about this clone: The same CDR3 arises from other DNA sequences in this sample as well. This sequence joins TRBV2 and TRBJ2-7; D perhaps matches TRBD1 (6 bases). From germline, CDR1 is SNHLY and CDR2 FYNNEI. Trimming removed 4 bases from V and 2 bases from J, with 9 bases in between. The CDR3 loop spans 13 amino acids. CDR3 amino acids: CASSGTGTYEQYF. CDR3 sequence (DNA): TGTGCCAGCAGTGGTACAGGGACCTACGAGCAGTACTTC.

The CDR3 region is CASSEGQRPGNTIYF. DNA for the CDR3: TGTGCCAGCAGTGAAGGGCAGAGGCCTGGAAACACCATATATTTT. This chain links TRBV6-1 with TRBJ1-3; D unresolved. The germline CDR1 and CDR2 sequences are MNHNS and SASEGT. V was trimmed by 1 base and J by 2 bases, leaving 9 bases between them. The CDR3 runs to 15 residues.

This rearrangement joins TRBV5-1 to TRBJ2-3; D might be TRBD2 (6 bases). This CDR3 is built from 14 residues. From germline, CDR1 is SGHRS and CDR2 YFSETQ. V was shortened by 5 bases and J by 3 bases, with 13 bases between the two germline ends. Written as DNA, the CDR3 is TGCGCCAGCAGTTTCGGCGGGGCTACAGATACGCAGTATTTT. It encodes CASSFGGATDTQYF.

The chain uses TRBV11-2 and TRBJ1-3; D gene unclear. V gave up 6 bases and J gave up 0 bases, with 6 bases separating them. This CDR3 comprises 13 residues. Germline CDR1 reads SGHAT; CDR2 reads FQNNGV. CDR3 sequence reads: CASSMSSGNTIYF. CDR3 in DNA: TGTGCCAGCAGTATGTCCTCTGGAAACACCATATATTTT.

As for this clone: One end of the junction fails to match germline, which may point to a read error. The chain joins TRBV7-3 to TRBJ2-3, with D maybe TRBD1 (6 bases). Germline V gene lookup returns CDR1 SGHTA and CDR2 FQGTGA. This CDR3 comprises 14 residues. CDR3 bases: TGTGCCAGCAGCCGGGACACCCGCACTGATACGCAGTATTTT. Protein product: CASSRDTRTDTQYF.

The gene calls are TRBV7-2 and TRBJ2-3; the D gene is possibly TRBD1 (6 bases). Germline CDR1 SGHTA, CDR2 FQGNSA. With 6 bases removed from V and 4 bases from J, the gap between germline ends came to 26 bases. This CDR3 comprises 18 residues. The CDR3 spells CASRGALNRDFSSDTQYF. For the CDR3, the DNA is TGTGCCAGCAGGGGGGCTCTTAACAGGGATTTTAGCTCAGATACGCAGTATTTT.

The genes are TRBV5-8 and TRBJ2-3, with D possibly being TRBD2 (6 bases). Germline assignment: CDR1 SGHTS and CDR2 YDEGEE. Trimming shortened V by 0 bases and J by 2 bases, and 16 bases separated the two germline ends. CDR3 size: 17 residues. CDR3 sequence reads: CASSLGGTGVLTDTQYF. The CDR3 DNA sequence: TGTGCCAGCAGCTTGGGTGGGACGGGAGTCCTCACAGATACGCAGTATTTT.

The V gene is TRBV18, the J gene TRBJ1-1; TRBD1 might be the D (5 bases). The V end was cut by 6 bases, the J end by 11 bases, with 19 bases between. Germline V gene data show CDR1 as KGHSH and CDR2 as LQKENI. The CDR3 extends over 13 amino acids. In DNA, the CDR3 is TGTGCCAGCTCGCCCCACTTCGACAGCGGGGCTTTCTTT. Protein sequence: CASSPHFDSGAFF.

V gene TRBV7-2 combines with J gene TRBJ2-7; 7 positions agree with TRBD1. V lost 4 bases, J lost 2 bases, and 11 bases stayed unmatched. The CDR3 extends over 16 amino acids. The V gene's germline CDR1 is SGHTA and CDR2 FQGNSA. DNA for the CDR3: TGTGCCAGCAGCTACTTCTACAGGGGTGGAACCTACGAGCAGTACTTC. Its translation: CASSYFYRGGTYEQYF.

The V and J genes are TRBV30 and TRBJ1-2; the D is unclear. V gave up 2 bases and J gave up 2 bases, with 12 bases separating them. Germline V gene data show CDR1 as GTSNPN and CDR2 as SVGIG (reference sequence). CDR3 length: 14 residues. The CDR3 protein is CAWSLGRRNYGYTF. The DNA for the CDR3 is TGTGCCTGGAGTCTAGGCAGGAGGAACTATGGCTACACCTTC.

The gene calls are TRBV6-1 and TRBJ2-1; no clear D. The germline gives CDR1 MNHNS, CDR2 SASEGT. With 0 bases removed from V and 9 bases from J, the gap between germline ends came to 6 bases. The CDR3 has 12 amino acids. CDR3: CASSEAVGEQFF. In nucleotides, the CDR3 is TGTGCCAGCAGTGAAGCGGTCGGTGAGCAGTTCTTC.

The chain employs TRBV30 and TRBJ2-3; perhaps TRBD1 as D (6 bases). Germline V CDR1 and CDR2: GTSNPN, SVGIG (reference sequence). The length of the CDR3 is 15 residues. V was cut by 2 bases and J by 0 bases, with 12 bases left in between. The CDR3 region has the DNA TGTGCCTGGAGTCCGAGGGGGAGAAGCACAGATACGCAGTATTTT. This sequence encodes CAWSPRGRSTDTQYF.

The V gene is TRBV6-5, the J gene TRBJ1-3; D might be TRBD1 (5 bases). V was pared by 0 bases and J by 4 bases, with 10 bases between. Germline CDR1 MNHEY, CDR2 SVGAGI. The CDR3 runs to 15 residues. The CDR3 coding sequence is TGTGCCAGCAGTTACTCGGGGCGGCGGGGAAACACCATATATTTT. The encoded protein is CASSYSGRRGNTIYF.

The V call is TRBV7-9, the J call TRBJ1-6; the D gene is possibly TRBD1 (5 bases). Germline CDR1 reads SEHNR; CDR2 reads FQNEAQ (reference sequence). The CDR3 runs to 12 residues. Between the trimmed V and J ends, which lost 11 bases and 8 bases, there was a span of 13 bases. The CDR3 bases are TGTGCCTCAGGGCCGGGGGATTCACCCCTCCACTTT. This sequence encodes CASGPGDSPLHF.

J is TRBJ2-3 and V is TRBV2, with 10 bases fitting TRBD2. Germline lookup yields CDR1 SNHLY and CDR2 FYNNEI. This CDR3 is 14 amino acids long. V lost 7 bases and J lost 5; bases outside the gene matches: 6. CDR3 bases: TGTGCCAGCATAGCGGGAGGAAGGCGAGATACGCAGTATTTT. Translated: CASIAGGRRDTQYF.

CDR3 loop: CATSRDRGQGAGYTF. The CDR3 region has the DNA TGTGCCACCAGCAGAGATCGGGGACAGGGGGCTGGCTACACCTTC. The chain joins TRBV15 to TRBJ1-2, with 12 bases lining up with TRBD1. The CDR3 contains 15 residues. Per the germline V gene, CDR1 is LNHNV and CDR2 is YYDKDF (reference sequence). With V trimmed by 0 bases and J by 7 bases, 3 bases remained unmatched.

The chain has TRBV5-1 and TRBJ1-1; D remains ambiguous. The V and J ends lost 0 bases and 2 bases respectively, with 11 bases between them. The CDR3 length is 15 residues. CDR1 and CDR2 from the germline V gene are SGHRS and YFSETQ. CDR3 sequence: CASSLAEGANTEAFF. The CDR3 DNA reads as TGCGCCAGCAGCTTGGCCGAGGGCGCAAACACTGAAGCTTTCTTT.

This chain uses TRBV10-1 with TRBJ2-5, with unresolved D. The CDR3 consists of 13 residues. Trimming took 5 bases from V and 4 from J, leaving 11 bases between them. The germline CDR1 and CDR2 sequences are WNHNN and SYGVQD (reference sequence). CDR3 nucleotides: TGCGCCAGCAGTCTAACTTTCGGAGAGACCCAGTACTTC. Protein product: CASSLTFGETQYF.

The rearrangement uses TRBV7-3 and TRBJ2-5, with D perhaps matching TRBD2 (5 bases). The CDR3 is 13 residues long. Trimming left V 2 bases short and J 4 bases short, with 8 bases between. The germline gives CDR1 SGHTA, CDR2 FQGTGA. The CDR3 bases are TGTGCCAGCAGCTTACAGGCGGGAGAGACCCAGTACTTC. Encoded protein: CASSLQAGETQYF.

This clone has a handful of counts. The chain uses TRBV19 and TRBJ2-2; D might be TRBD1 (6 bases). Germline V lookup: CDR1 LNHDA, CDR2 SQIVND (reference sequence). Trimming removed 8 bases from V and 5 bases from J, with 15 bases in between. This CDR3 spans 14 amino acids. The CDR3 nucleotides read TGTGCCAGTCGTCGGGACCAGGGGACCGGGGAGCTGTTTTTT. This translates into CASRRDQGTGELFF. Using reference TRBV19 and TRBJ2-2 for the parts outside the CDR3, the full variable domain is DGGITQSPKYLFRKEGQNVTLSCEQNLNHDAMYWYRQDPGQGLRLIYYSQIVNDFQKGDIAEGYSVSREKKESFPLTVTSAQKNPTAFYLCASRRDQGTGELFFGEGSRLTVL.

This chain uses TRBV5-3 with TRBJ2-7, with D perhaps matching TRBD1 (5 bases). TRBV5-3 counts as an open reading frame of uncertain function. V was shortened by 0 bases and J by 2 bases, with 15 bases between the two germline ends. CDR3 length: 16 residues. CDR3 region: CARSLGSETRAYEQYF. CDR3 nucleotides: TGTGCCAGAAGCTTGGGGAGTGAGACCAGGGCCTACGAGCAGTACTTC.

This chain connects TRBV7-3 to TRBJ2-1; 10 nucleotides align to TRBD2. The CDR3 has 14 residues. Trimming cost V 5 bases and J 9 bases; bases outside gene matches: 7. The germline CDR1 and CDR2 sequences are SGHTA and FQGTGA. Here the CDR3 reads CASSQAGGPGEQFF. The CDR3 nucleotides are TGTGCCAGCAGCCAAGCGGGAGGGCCTGGTGAGCAGTTCTTC.

V and J are TRBV19 and TRBJ1-2; no firm D call. V lost 6 bases and J 3 bases, leaving 20 bases between the germline ends. Germline V gives CDR1 LNHDA, CDR2 SQIVND (reference sequence). The CDR3 runs to 16 residues. The CDR3 is CASSNVAGRGHYGYTF. CDR3 DNA sequence: TGTGCCAGTAGCAATGTGGCGGGGAGAGGGCACTATGGCTACACCTTC.

The rearrangement uses TRBV5-6 and TRBJ1-3; the D gene is possibly TRBD1 (6 bases). The V and J ends lost 9 bases and 1 base respectively, with 17 bases between them. CDR1 SGHDT and CDR2 YYEEEE come from the germline V gene. This CDR3 has 15 amino acids. Written as DNA, the CDR3 is TGTGCCACCCAGCTTCAGGGGCCATCTGGAAACACCATATATTTT. Amino acid sequence: CATQLQGPSGNTIYF.

The chain joins TRBV10-2 to TRBJ2-1; 16 bases line up with TRBD2. The CDR3 consists of 14 residues. J gave up 9 bases and V 6 bases, and 2 bases lay outside the gene matches. CDR1 is WSHSY and CDR2 is SAAADI in the germline V gene. CDR3 sequence reads: CASRGLAGGVEQFF. Here the CDR3 DNA reads TGCGCCAGCAGGGGACTAGCGGGAGGGGTTGAGCAGTTCTTC.